This is a list of T cell receptor beta chains from one sample in a study of CD8 T cells in ankylosing spondylitis. A single record per CDR3 protein comes from TCRdb applying MiXCR to the 5' RACE reads. The data hold approximately 250,000 distinct CDR3 sequences, with approximately 10% observed a single time. Sequenced sample: blood, either unsorted or a sorted T cell fraction (not recorded which). All receptors derive from a male donor with ankylosing spondylitis or in good health (not recorded which). The CDR3 runs from the conserved cysteine through the conserved F or W. Each record gives: J gene, D gene, V gene, clone size, CDR3 length, CDR3 DNA, CDR3 protein. A D gene is named only where the DNA matches it firmly. Only part of the rows carry a size: once, few, many, or a class if the clone is expanded.

>TRBJ1-2|.|TRBV4-2|few|17
TGTGCCAGCAGCCAAGTAAGTTTTGGCCTCCCAACCACTGGCTACACCTTC
CASSQVSFGLPTTGYTF
>TRBJ1-1|.|TRBV7-2|many|14
TGTGCCAGCAGCTTAGGGGGAGTCGGCACTGAAGCTTTCTTT
CASSLGGVGTEAFF
>TRBJ1-2|TRBD1|TRBV18|many|15
TGTGCCAGCTCACCACGACAGGGAGATAACTATGGCTACACCTTC
CASSPRQGDNYGYTF
>TRBJ2-1|TRBD2|TRBV2|many|14
TGTGCCAGCTCAGGACTAGCGGGATACAATGAGCAGTTCTTC
CASSGLAGYNEQFF
>TRBJ1-2|.|TRBV29-1|many|15
TGCAGCGTGAGACAAACCGGGACAAACCTTTATGGCTACACCTTC
CSVRQTGTNLYGYTF
>TRBJ2-5|.|TRBV20-1|many|13
TGCAGTGCTAGGGTGGGCCTCGGAGGACGTCTGGTATTC
CSARVGLGGRLVF
>TRBJ2-5|.|TRBV7-2|few|14
TGTGCCAGCAGCTTAGAGGGGCAGGGGAGGACCCAGTACTTC
CASSLEGQGRTQYF
>TRBJ2-1|.|TRBV4-1|.|16
TGCGCCAGCAGCCAACCGATAGCGGAACTCTACAATGAGCAGTTCTTC
CASSQPIAELYNEQFF
>TRBJ2-1|.|TRBV2|few|13
TGTGCCAGCGGTGGAGAAAGAGGCAATGAGCAGTTCTTC
CASGGERGNEQFF
>TRBJ2-5|.|TRBV6-5|many|16
TGTGCCAGCAGTTTACCCCCGATGGGGAGTGATGAGACCCAGTACTTC
CASSLPPMGSDETQYF
>TRBJ2-3|TRBD1|TRBV12-3/TRBV12-4|many|14
TGTGCCAGCAGCAGGACAGGGGGCGAAGATACGCAGTATTTT
CASSRTGGEDTQYF
>TRBJ2-7|TRBD1|TRBV5-1|few|16
TGCGCCAGCAGCTTGGGGGACAGGGCCTCTCCCTACGAGCAGTACTTC
CASSLGDRASPYEQYF
>TRBJ2-3|TRBD1|TRBV5-1|many|14
TGCGCCAGCAGCTTGAGACAGGGAGTAGATACGCAGTATTTT
CASSLRQGVDTQYF
>TRBJ1-2|.|TRBV7-9|many|11
TGCGCCAGCAGCTTGGCGAGTGGCTACACCTTC
CASSLASGYTF
>TRBJ1-1|.|TRBV4-2|.|15
TGTGCCAGCAGCCCTGGGGGGCAGCTGAACACTGAAGCTTTCTTT
CASSPGGQLNTEAFF
>TRBJ2-1|TRBD2|TRBV18|many|15
TGTGCCAGCTCACCAAGGCTAGCGGGGGGAAATGAGCAGTTCTTC
CASSPRLAGGNEQFF
>TRBJ2-2|TRBD2|TRBV12-5|many|15
TGTGCTAGTGGTTTCGGCGGGAGGGGGTCCGGGGAGCTGTTTTTT
CASGFGGRGSGELFF
>TRBJ1-5|.|TRBV18|many|16
TGTGCCAGCTCACCATATATAGGGGAGGAGGGTCAGCCCCAGCATTTT
CASSPYIGEEGQPQHF
>TRBJ2-7|.|TRBV12-3/TRBV12-4|many|13
TGTGCCAGCAGTCCCTTAGGAGCAGGGGAGCAGTACTTC
CASSPLGAGEQYF
>TRBJ2-2|.|TRBV5-4|.|13
TGTGCCAGCAGCGCGGACACGGAGAGGGAGCTGTTTTTT
CASSADTERELFF
>TRBJ2-2|.|TRBV30|many|15
TGTGCCTGGAGTAGAGTCGGGGGAAACACCGGGGAGCTGTTTTTT
CAWSRVGGNTGELFF
>TRBJ2-7|.|TRBV6-5|many|13
TGTGCCAGCAGTTACAGCCGCGCCTACGAGCAGTACTTC
CASSYSRAYEQYF
>TRBJ2-5|.|TRBV18|many|13
TGTGCCAGCTCACCAGTTATAAGCGAGACCCAGTACTTC
CASSPVISETQYF
>TRBJ2-2|.|TRBV12-3/TRBV12-4|many|13
TGTGCCGGAAGCGGATCGAACACCGGGGAGCTGTTTTTT
CAGSGSNTGELFF
>TRBJ2-1|.|TRBV25-1|many|11
TGTGCCAGCAGTGAAACAGGGAGGGCGTTCTTC
CASSETGRAFF
>TRBJ2-1|TRBD2|TRBV6-5|many|15
TGTGCCAGCAGTTACGGGGGACTAGCGGGAGTATCTCAGTTCTTC
CASSYGGLAGVSQFF
>TRBJ2-5|.|TRBV11-2|many|12
TGTGCCAGCAGCAAGGTACTAGAGACCCAGTACTTC
CASSKVLETQYF
>TRBJ1-4|.|TRBV27|many|16
TGTGCCAGCAGTTCTGCGGGGTGGACCGGGACCGAAAAACTGTTTTTT
CASSSAGWTGTEKLFF
>TRBJ2-5|TRBD1|TRBV7-8|many|17
TGTGCCAGCAGCTTAGTCGCGACAGGGTCTTTTGGGGGGACCCAGTACTTC
CASSLVATGSFGGTQYF
>TRBJ2-1|TRBD2|TRBV4-2|many|15
TGTGCCAGCAGCCAAGTGCGGGAGGGGGGGGATGAGCAGTTCTTC
CASSQVREGGDEQFF
>TRBJ2-2|.|TRBV12-3/TRBV12-4|many|15
TGTGCCAGCCGAAGGGACGGGGGGCGAACCGGGGAGCTGTTTTTT
CASRRDGGRTGELFF
>TRBJ1-3|.|TRBV7-2|.|15
TGTGCCAGCAGCTTCTCGGGGGCTTGGGGAAACACCATATATTTT
CASSFSGAWGNTIYF
>TRBJ2-5|.|TRBV5-1|.|14
TGCGCCAGCAGCCCCGGACTACTTCAAGAGACCCAGTACTTC
CASSPGLLQETQYF
>TRBJ1-5|TRBD1|TRBV6-1|many|14
TGTGCCAGCAGCAAAACAGGGGGCGAACAGCCCCAGCATTTT
CASSKTGGEQPQHF
>TRBJ2-4|.|TRBV20-1|many|14
TGCAGTGCTAGTGAGGCAGGTTTTGAGTACATTCAGTACTTC
CSASEAGFEYIQYF
>TRBJ1-1|.|TRBV29-1|many|11
TGCAGCGTTGCGGTAAACACTGAAGCTTTCTTT
CSVAVNTEAFF
>TRBJ1-3|.|TRBV25-1|many|14
TGTGCCAGCAGTGCGGGGGGCCCTGGAAACACCATATATTTT
CASSAGGPGNTIYF
>TRBJ2-3|.|TRBV3-1|few|17
TGTGCCAGCAGCCGCCGACTGGCGTCCCGTAGCACAGATACGCAGTATTTT
CASSRRLASRSTDTQYF
>TRBJ2-1|TRBD2|TRBV2|many|15
TGTGCCAGCAGATGGCTAGCGGGGGGACAGGATGAGCAGTTCTTC
CASRWLAGGQDEQFF
>TRBJ2-3|.|TRBV5-1|many|15
TGCGCCAGCAGCTTGACAGGGTCACACACAGATACGCAGTATTTT
CASSLTGSHTDTQYF
>TRBJ1-1|.|TRBV29-1|many|15
TGCAGCGTTGATTCCGGGACTCGCCTGGGAACTGAAGCTTTCTTT
CSVDSGTRLGTEAFF
>TRBJ2-7|.|TRBV3-1|many|13
TGTGCCAGCAGCCAACTGGACAGCTACGAGCAGTACTTC
CASSQLDSYEQYF
>TRBJ2-1|TRBD2|TRBV7-2|many|14
TGTGCCAGCAGCTTAGTGCGGGGGGGCAATGAGCAGTTCTTC
CASSLVRGGNEQFF
>TRBJ2-3|.|TRBV12-3/TRBV12-4|many|12
TGTGCCAGCAGGACGGAAACAGATACGCAGTATTTT
CASRTETDTQYF
>TRBJ1-2|.|TRBV29-1|many|13
TGCAGCGTTGATCCTGGCAGTGGCTATGGCTACACCTTC
CSVDPGSGYGYTF
>TRBJ2-1|TRBD2|TRBV7-2|few|13
TGTGCCAGCAGCTTTAGCGGGGTAAATGAGCAGTTCTTC
CASSFSGVNEQFF
>TRBJ2-2|.|TRBV7-9|few|14
TGTGCCAGCAGCTTTCGGGCAAACACCGGGGAGCTGTTTTTT
CASSFRANTGELFF
>TRBJ1-2|.|TRBV18|many|14
TGTGCCAGCTCACCAGGACATAAAGACTATGGCTACACCTTC
CASSPGHKDYGYTF
>TRBJ1-2|.|TRBV29-1|.|14
TGCAGCGTTGAGGTCGCCAGCTTACTTGATGGCTACACCTTC
CSVEVASLLDGYTF
>TRBJ2-1|TRBD2|TRBV3-1|.|14
TGTGCCAGCAGCCAGCTAGCGGGGAGGGATGAGCAGTTCTTC
CASSQLAGRDEQFF
>TRBJ1-6|.|TRBV5-6|many|14
TGTGCCAGCAGCTTAGGACAGCAACCATCACCCCTCCACTTT
CASSLGQQPSPLHF
>TRBJ2-7|TRBD2|TRBV5-1|few|15
TGCGCCAGCAGCTTGGAAGGACTAGAGCACTACGAGCAGTACTTC
CASSLEGLEHYEQYF
>TRBJ2-1|.|TRBV6-2/TRBV6-3|many|14
TGTGCCAGCAGTTACGGTGCAGGTTGGAATGAGCAGTTCTTC
CASSYGAGWNEQFF
>TRBJ1-4|.|TRBV10-3|many|16
TGTGCCATCAGTGAGTCTCAGGGTGCAACTAATGAAAAACTGTTTTTT
CAISESQGATNEKLFF
>TRBJ1-4|.|TRBV7-2|.|14
TGTGCCAGCAGCTTCCCCACCCGGGGGGAAAAACTGTTTTTT
CASSFPTRGEKLFF